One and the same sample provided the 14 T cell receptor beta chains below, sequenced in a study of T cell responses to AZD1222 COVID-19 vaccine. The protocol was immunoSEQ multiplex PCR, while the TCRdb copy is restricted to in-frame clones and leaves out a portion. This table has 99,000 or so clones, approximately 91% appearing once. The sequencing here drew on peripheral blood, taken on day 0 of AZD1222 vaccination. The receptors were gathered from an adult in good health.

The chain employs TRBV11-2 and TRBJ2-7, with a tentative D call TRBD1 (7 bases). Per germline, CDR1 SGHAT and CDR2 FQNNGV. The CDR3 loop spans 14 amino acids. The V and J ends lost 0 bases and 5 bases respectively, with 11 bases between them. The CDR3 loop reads CASSLDRGVDEQYF. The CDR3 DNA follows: TGTGCCAGCAGCTTAGACAGGGGGGTGGACGAGCAGTACTTC.

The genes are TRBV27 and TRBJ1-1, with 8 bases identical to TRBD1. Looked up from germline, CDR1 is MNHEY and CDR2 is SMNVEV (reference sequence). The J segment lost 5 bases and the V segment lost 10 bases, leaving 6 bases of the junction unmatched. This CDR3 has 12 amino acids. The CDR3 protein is CATRTGHTEAFF. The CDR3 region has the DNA TGTGCCACCAGGACAGGGCATACTGAAGCTTTCTTT.

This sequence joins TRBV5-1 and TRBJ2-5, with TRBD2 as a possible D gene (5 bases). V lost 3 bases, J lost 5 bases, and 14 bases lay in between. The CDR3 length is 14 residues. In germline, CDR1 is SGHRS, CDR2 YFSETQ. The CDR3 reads CASSSRLATETQYF. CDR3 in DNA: TGCGCCAGCAGCTCCCGGTTAGCGACTGAGACCCAGTACTTC.

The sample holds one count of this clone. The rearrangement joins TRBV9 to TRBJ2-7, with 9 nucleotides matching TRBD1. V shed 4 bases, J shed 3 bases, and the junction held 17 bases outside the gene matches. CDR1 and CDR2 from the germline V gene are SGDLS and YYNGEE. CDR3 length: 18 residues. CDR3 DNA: TGTGCCAGCAGCACCGACCGAGGGGGGGGACAGGGATACTACGAGCAGTACTTC. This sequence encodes CASSTDRGGGQGYYEQYF.

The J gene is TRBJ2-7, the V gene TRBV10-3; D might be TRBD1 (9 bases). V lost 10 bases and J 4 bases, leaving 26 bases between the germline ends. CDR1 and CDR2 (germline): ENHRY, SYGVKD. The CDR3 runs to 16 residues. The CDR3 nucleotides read TGTGCCACCGGGGGGGGACAGGGCTCCCAGGCTTACGAGCAGTACTTC. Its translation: CATGGGQGSQAYEQYF.

CDR3: CSARKDYGYTF. DNA for the CDR3: TGCAGTGCTAGAAAGGACTATGGCTACACCTTC. The V call is TRBV20-1, the J call TRBJ1-2; the D is unclear. The germline gives CDR1 DFQATT, CDR2 SNEGSKA (reference sequence). V lost 2 bases to trimming and J lost 3 bases, with 4 bases between them. The CDR3 spans 11 residues.

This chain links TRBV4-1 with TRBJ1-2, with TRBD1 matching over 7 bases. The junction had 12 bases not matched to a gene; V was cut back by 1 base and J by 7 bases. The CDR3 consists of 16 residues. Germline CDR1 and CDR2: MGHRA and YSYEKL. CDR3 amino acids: CASSQAPFDRDAGYTF. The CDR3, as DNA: TGCGCCAGCAGCCAAGCACCCTTCGACAGGGACGCTGGCTACACCTTC.

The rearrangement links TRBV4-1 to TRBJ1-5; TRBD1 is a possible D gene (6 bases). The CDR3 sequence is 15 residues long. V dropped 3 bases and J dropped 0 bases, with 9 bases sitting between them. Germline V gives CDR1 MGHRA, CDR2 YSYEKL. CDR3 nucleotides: TGCGCCAGCAGCCATACACAGGGTAGCAATCAGCCCCAGCATTTT. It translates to CASSHTQGSNQPQHF.

The CDR3 here is CASRGQGANTGELFF. The CDR3 nucleotides read TGTGCCAGCAGGGGACAGGGGGCAAACACCGGGGAGCTGTTTTTT. V and J are TRBV2 and TRBJ2-2, with TRBD1 identical over 12 bases. The CDR3 spans 15 residues. CDR1 is SNHLY, CDR2 FYNNEI, per germline. V shed 6 bases, J shed 2 bases, and the junction held 1 base outside the gene matches.

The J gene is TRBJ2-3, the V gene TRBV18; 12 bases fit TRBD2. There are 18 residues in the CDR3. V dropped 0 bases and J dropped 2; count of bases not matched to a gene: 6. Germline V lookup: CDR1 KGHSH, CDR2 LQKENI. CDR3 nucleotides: TGTGCCAGCTCACCACCGGGGCTAGCGGGGGGGCCCACAGATACGCAGTATTTT. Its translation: CASSPPGLAGGPTDTQYF.

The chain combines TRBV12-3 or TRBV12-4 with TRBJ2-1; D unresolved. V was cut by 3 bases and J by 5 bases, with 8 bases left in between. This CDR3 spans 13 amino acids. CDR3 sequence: CASSLGIHNEQFF. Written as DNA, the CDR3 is TGTGCCAGCAGTTTGGGCATTCACAATGAGCAGTTCTTC.

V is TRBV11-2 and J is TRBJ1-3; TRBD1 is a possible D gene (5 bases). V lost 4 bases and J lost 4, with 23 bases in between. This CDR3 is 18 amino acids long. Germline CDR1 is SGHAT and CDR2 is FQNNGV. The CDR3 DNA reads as TGTGCCAGCAGCTCACAGGTCCGGGGTTTCGTGTTCGGAAACACCATATATTTT. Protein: CASSSQVRGFVFGNTIYF.

The CDR3 here is CASSQTSPGQQETQYF. DNA for the CDR3: TGCGCCAGCAGCCAGACGTCTCCGGGACAGCAAGAGACCCAGTACTTC. The V call is TRBV4-1, the J call TRBJ2-5; 7 bases line up with TRBD1. CDR3 length: 16 amino acids. Unmatched junction bases numbered 9, after V lost 3 bases and J lost 2 bases. Germline CDR1 MGHRA, CDR2 YSYEKL.

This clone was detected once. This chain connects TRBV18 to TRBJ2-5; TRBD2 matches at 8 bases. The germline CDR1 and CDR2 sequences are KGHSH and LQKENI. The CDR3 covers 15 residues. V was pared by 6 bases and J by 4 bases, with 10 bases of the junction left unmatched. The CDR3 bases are TGTGCCAGCTCGCAAAGGACCGGGGGGGGAGAGACCCAGTACTTC. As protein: CASSQRTGGGETQYF. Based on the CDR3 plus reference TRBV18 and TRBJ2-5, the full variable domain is NAGVMQNPRHLVRRRGQEARLRCSPMKGHSHVYWYRQLPEEGLKFMVYLQKENIIDESGMPKERFSAEFPKEGPSILRIQQVVRGDSAAYFCASSQRTGGGETQYFGPGTRLLVL.